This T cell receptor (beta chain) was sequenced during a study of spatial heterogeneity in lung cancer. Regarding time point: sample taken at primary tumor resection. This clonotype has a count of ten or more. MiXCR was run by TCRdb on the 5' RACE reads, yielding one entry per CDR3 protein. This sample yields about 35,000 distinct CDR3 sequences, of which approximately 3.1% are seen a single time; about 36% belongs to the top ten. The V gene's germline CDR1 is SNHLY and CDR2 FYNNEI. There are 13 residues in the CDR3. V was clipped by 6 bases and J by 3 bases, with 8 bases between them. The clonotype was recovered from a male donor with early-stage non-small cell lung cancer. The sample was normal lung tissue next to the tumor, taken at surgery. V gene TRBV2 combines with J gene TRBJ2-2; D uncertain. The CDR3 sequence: CASSAEYTGELFF. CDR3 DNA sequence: TGTGCCAGCAGCGCTGAGTACACCGGGGAGCTGTTTTTT.